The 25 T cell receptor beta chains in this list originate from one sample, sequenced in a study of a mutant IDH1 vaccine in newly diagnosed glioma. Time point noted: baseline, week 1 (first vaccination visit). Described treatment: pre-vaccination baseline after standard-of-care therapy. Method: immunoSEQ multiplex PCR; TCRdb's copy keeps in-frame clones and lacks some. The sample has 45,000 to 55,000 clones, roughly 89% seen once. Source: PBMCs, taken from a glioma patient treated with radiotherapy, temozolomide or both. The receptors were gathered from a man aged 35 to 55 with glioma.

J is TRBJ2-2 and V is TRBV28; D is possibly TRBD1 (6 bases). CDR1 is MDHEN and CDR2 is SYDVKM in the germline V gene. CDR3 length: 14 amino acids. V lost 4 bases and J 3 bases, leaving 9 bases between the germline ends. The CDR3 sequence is CASSSEGDTGELFF. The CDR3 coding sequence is TGTGCCAGCAGTTCCGAGGGGGACACCGGGGAGCTGTTTTTT.

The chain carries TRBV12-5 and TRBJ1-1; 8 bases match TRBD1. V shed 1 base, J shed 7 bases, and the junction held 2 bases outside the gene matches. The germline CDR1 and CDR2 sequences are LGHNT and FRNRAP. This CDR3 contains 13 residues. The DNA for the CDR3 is TGTGCTAGTGGTTTGGGGACAGGGTTTGAAGCTTTCTTT. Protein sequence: CASGLGTGFEAFF.

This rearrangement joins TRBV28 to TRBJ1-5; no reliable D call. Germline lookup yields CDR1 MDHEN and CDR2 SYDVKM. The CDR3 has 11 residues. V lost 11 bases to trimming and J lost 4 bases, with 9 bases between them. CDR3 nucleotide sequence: TGTGCCTTCGAAGGGAATCAGCCCCAGCATTTT. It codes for CAFEGNQPQHF.

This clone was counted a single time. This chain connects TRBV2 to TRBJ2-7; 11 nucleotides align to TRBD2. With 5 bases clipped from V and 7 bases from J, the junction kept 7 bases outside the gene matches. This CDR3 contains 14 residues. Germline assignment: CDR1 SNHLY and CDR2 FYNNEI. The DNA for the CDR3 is TGTGCCAGCAGTTTAGCGGGAGGGCCACAAGAGCAGTACTTC. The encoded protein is CASSLAGGPQEQYF.

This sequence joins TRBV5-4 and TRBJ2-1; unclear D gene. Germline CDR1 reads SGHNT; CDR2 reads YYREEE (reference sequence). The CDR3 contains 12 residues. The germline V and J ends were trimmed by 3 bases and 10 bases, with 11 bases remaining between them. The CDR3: CASSSDRLEQFF. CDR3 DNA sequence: TGTGCCAGCAGCTCGGACCGCTTGGAGCAGTTCTTC.

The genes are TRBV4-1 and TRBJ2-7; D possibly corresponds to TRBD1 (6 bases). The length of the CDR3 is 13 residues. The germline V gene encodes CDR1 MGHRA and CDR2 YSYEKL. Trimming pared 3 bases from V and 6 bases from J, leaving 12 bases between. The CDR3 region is CASSQGADGEQYF. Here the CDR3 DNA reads TGCGCCAGCAGCCAGGGGGCGGACGGCGAGCAGTACTTC.

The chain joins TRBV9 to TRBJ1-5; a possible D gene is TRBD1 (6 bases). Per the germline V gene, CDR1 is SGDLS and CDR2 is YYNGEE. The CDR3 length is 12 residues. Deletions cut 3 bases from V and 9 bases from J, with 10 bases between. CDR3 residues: CASSAEGGPQHF. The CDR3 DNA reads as TGTGCCAGCAGCGCGGAGGGGGGGCCCCAGCATTTT.

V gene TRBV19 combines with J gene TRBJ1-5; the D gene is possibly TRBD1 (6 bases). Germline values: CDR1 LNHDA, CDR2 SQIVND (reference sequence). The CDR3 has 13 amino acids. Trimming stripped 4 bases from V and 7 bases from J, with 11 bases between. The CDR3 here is CASSTQGGQPQHF. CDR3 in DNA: TGTGCCAGTAGTACACAGGGTGGACAGCCCCAGCATTTT. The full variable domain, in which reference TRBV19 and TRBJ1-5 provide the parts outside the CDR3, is DGGITQSPKYLFRKEGQNVTLSCEQNLNHDAMYWYRQDPGQGLRLIYYSQIVNDFQKGDIAEGYSVSREKKESFPLTVTSAQKNPTAFYLCASSTQGGQPQHFGDGTRLSIL.

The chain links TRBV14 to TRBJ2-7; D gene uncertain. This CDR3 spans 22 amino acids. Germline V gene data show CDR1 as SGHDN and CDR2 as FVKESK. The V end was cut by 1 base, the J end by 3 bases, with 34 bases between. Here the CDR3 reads CASSQADTPDAYWAAHHYEQYF. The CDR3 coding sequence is TGTGCCAGCAGCCAAGCCGACACCCCCGACGCTTATTGGGCGGCCCATCACTACGAGCAGTACTTC. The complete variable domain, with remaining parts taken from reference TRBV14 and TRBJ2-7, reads EAGVTQFPSHSVIEKGQTVTLRCDPISGHDNLYWYRRVMGKEIKFLLHFVKESKQDESGMPNNRFLAERTGGTYSTLKVQPAELEDSGVYFCASSQADTPDAYWAAHHYEQYFGPGTRLTVT.

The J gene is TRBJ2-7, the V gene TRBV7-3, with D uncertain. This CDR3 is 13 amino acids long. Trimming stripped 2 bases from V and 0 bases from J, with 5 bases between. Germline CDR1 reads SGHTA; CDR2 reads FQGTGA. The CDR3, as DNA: TGTGCCAGCAGCTTACATCCCTCCTACGAGCAGTACTTC. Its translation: CASSLHPSYEQYF.

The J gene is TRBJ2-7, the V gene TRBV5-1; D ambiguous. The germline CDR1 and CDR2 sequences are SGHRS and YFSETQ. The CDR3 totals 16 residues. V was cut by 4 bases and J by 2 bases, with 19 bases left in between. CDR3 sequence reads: CASSPISGDITYEQYF. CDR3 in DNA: TGCGCCAGCAGCCCTATATCCGGCGACATTACCTACGAGCAGTACTTC. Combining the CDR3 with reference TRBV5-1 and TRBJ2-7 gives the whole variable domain KAGVTQTPRYLIKTRGQQVTLSCSPISGHRSVSWYQQTPGQGLQFLFEYFSETQRNKGNFPGRFSGRQFSNSRSEMNVSTLELGDSALYLCASSPISGDITYEQYFGPGTRLTVT.

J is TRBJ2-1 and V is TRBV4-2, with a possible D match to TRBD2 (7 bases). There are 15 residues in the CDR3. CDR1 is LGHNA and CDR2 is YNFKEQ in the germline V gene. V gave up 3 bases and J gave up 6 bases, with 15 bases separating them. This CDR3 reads CASSHPGGGGNEQFF. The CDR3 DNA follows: TGTGCCAGCAGCCACCCTGGGGGAGGGGGCAATGAGCAGTTCTTC.

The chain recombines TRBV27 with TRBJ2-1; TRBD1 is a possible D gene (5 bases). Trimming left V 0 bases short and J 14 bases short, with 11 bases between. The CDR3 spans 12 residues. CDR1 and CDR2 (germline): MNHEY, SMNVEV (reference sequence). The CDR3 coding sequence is TGTGCCAGCAGTTTATCGGGGCGAATTGAGTTCTTC. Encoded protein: CASSLSGRIEFF.

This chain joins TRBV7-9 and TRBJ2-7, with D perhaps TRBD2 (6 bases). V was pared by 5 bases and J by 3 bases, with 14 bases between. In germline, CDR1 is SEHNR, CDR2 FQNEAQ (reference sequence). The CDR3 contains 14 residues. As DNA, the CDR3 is TGTGCCAGCAGCCCACCCGGGACTCTCTACGAGCAGTACTTC. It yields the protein CASSPPGTLYEQYF.

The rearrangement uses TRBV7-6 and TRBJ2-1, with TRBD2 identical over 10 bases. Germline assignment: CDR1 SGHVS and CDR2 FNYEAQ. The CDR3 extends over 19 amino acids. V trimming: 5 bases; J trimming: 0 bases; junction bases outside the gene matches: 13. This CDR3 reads CASSPGFSGRFSSYNEQFF. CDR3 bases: TGTGCCAGCAGCCCCGGGTTTAGCGGGAGGTTCAGCTCCTACAATGAGCAGTTCTTC.

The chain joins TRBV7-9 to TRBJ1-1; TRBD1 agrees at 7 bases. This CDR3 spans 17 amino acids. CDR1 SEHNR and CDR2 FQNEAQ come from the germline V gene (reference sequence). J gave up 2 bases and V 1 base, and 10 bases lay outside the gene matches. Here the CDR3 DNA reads TGTGCCAGCAGCTTAGTGCCCGACAGGGCACGAAACACTGAAGCTTTCTTT. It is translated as CASSLVPDRARNTEAFF.

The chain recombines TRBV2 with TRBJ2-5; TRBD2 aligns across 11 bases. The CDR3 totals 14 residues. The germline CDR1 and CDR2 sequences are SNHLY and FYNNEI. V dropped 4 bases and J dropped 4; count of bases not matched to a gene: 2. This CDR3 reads CASSGTSGPETQYF. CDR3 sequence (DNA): TGTGCCAGCAGTGGGACTAGCGGGCCAGAGACCCAGTACTTC.

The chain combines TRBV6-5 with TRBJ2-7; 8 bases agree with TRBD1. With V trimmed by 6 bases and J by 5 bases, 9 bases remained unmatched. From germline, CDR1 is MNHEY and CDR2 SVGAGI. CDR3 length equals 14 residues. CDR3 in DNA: TGTGCCAGCAGACTACCGACAGGGGAAAACGAGCAGTACTTC. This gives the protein CASRLPTGENEQYF.

The DNA of the CDR3 is TGTGCCAGTAGTATTCTGGGTGGCGGGAGGGAACATGAGCAGTTCTTC. Translation gives CASSILGGGREHEQFF. This chain links TRBV19 with TRBJ2-1, with 9 bases fitting TRBD2. V lost 3 bases to trimming and J lost 8 bases; unmatched junction nucleotides: 11. Germline CDR1 LNHDA, CDR2 SQIVND (reference sequence). The CDR3 runs 16 residues.

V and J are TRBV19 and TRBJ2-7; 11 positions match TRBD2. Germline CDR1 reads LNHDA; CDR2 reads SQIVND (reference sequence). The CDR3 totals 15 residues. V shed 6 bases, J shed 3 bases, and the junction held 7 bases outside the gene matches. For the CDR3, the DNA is TGTGCCAGTAGAACCGGGACTAGCGGCCTCTACGAGCAGTACTTC. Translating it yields CASRTGTSGLYEQYF.

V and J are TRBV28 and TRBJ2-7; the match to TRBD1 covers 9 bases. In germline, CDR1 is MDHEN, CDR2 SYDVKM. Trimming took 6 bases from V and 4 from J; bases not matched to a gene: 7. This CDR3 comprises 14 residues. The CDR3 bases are TGTGCCAGCAGGCGGGACAGGGCCCCTTACGAGCAGTACTTC. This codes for CASRRDRAPYEQYF. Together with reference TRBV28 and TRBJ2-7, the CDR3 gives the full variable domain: DVKVTQSSRYLVKRTGEKVFLECVQDMDHENMFWYRQDPGLGLRLIYFSYDVKMKEKGDIPEGYSVSREKKERFSLILESASTNQTSMYLCASRRDRAPYEQYFGPGTRLTVT.

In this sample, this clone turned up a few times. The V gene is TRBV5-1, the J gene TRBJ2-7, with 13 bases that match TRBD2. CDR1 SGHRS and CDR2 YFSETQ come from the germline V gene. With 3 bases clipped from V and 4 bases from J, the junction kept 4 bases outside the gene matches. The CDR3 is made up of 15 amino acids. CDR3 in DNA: TGCGCCAGCAGCTGGACTAGCGGGGGTCAATACGAGCAGTACTTC. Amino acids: CASSWTSGGQYEQYF.

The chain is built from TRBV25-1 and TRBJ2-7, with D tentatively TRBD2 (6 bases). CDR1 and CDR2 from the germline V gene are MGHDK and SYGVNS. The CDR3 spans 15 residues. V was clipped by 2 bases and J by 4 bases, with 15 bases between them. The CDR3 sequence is CASSERGRHVYEQYF. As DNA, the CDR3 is TGTGCCAGCAGTGAACGGGGGAGGCACGTTTACGAGCAGTACTTC.

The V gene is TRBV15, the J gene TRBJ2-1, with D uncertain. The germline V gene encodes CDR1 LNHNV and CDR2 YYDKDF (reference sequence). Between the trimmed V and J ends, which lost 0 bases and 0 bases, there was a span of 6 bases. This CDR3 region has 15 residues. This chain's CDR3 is CATSRDPGSYNEQFF. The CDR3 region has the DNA TGTGCCACCAGCAGAGATCCGGGCTCCTACAATGAGCAGTTCTTC.

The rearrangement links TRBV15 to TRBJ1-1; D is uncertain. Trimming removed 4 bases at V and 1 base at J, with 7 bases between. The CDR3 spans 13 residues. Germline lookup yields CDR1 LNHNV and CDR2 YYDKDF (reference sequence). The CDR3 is CATSIRWNTEAFF. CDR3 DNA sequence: TGTGCCACCAGCATCCGGTGGAACACTGAAGCTTTCTTT.